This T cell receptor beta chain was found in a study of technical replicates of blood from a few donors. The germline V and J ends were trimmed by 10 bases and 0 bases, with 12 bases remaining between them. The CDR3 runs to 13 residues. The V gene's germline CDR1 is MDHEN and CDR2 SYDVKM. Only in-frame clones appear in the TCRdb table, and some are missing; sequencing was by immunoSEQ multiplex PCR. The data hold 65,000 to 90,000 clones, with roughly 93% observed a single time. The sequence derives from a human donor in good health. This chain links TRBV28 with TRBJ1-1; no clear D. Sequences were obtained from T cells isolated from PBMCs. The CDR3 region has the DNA TGTGCCACGGAGTATCGAATGAACACTGAAGCTTTCTTT. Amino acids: CATEYRMNTEAFF.